The clone carrying this T cell receptor beta chain appeared a single time. Its specificity is not known. The data are from a study of T cells in localized non-small cell lung cancer. The CDR3 is made up of 15 amino acids. Trimming removed 7 bases from V and 0 bases from J, with 13 bases in between. CDR1 and CDR2 from the germline V gene are LNHDA and SQIVND (reference sequence). Study results and limitations: Multi-region tumor sequencing was not done, so intratumor heterogeneity could not be excluded. Appearances in adjacent lung were noted for a median approximately 50 of the top 100 tumor clones. Uninvolved adjacent lung showed the highest T cell clonality, exceeding tumor.

Clones were read by immunoSEQ multiplex PCR, and TCRdb kept only the in-frame ones, dropping some. The sample contains nearly 25,000 clones, more than 75% of which appear only once. This chain connects TRBV19 to TRBJ1-3; D ambiguous. The receptor was derived from a male donor at least 60 years old with stage II squamous cell lung carcinoma. The sequenced sample was peripheral blood, obtained before any cancer treatment. The CDR3 sequence: CASTKLSNSGNTIYF. CDR3 nucleotides: TGTGCCAGTACCAAACTAAGCAACTCTGGAAACACCATATATTTT.